One and the same sample provided the 17 T cell receptor beta chains below, sequenced in a study of T cells after yellow fever vaccination. Using its own MiXCR run on the 5' RACE reads, TCRdb lists one record per CDR3 protein. The sample records 25,000 to 30,000 distinct CDR3 sequences, over 5.5% being singletons. This specimen was PBMCs, either bulk or a sorted T-cell subset (CD4+, CD8+, memory, or dextramer-sorted; not recorded which), taken on the day of the yellow fever booster vaccination. Source of these receptors: a man under 40 who received the YFV17D yellow fever vaccine.

V is TRBV30 and J is TRBJ2-2, with 8 bases aligning to TRBD1. With 3 bases clipped from V and 5 bases from J, the junction kept 8 bases outside the gene matches. CDR3 length: 15 amino acids. The germline V gene has CDR1 GTSNPN and CDR2 SVGIG (reference sequence). The CDR3 bases are TGTGCCTGGAGGCTAGCAGGGGGCGAGACCGGGGAGCTGTTTTTT. It codes for CAWRLAGGETGELFF.

Many counts were recorded for this clonotype. The rearrangement uses TRBV7-6 and TRBJ2-7; tentatively, D is TRBD2 (5 bases). The CDR3 has 16 amino acids. V was trimmed by 4 bases and J by 0 bases, leaving 16 bases between them. Germline lookup yields CDR1 SGHVS and CDR2 FNYEAQ. The CDR3 sequence is CASSSQGGASSYEQYF. The CDR3 DNA sequence: TGTGCCAGCAGCTCCCAAGGAGGAGCGAGCTCCTACGAGCAGTACTTC.

This clonotype was counted many times. CDR3 sequence: CASRLAGVLTGELFF. CDR3 in DNA: TGTGCCAGCAGACTAGCGGGAGTTTTGACCGGGGAGCTGTTTTTT. V gene TRBV7-8 combines with J gene TRBJ2-2, with 11 positions matching TRBD2. This CDR3 is built from 15 residues. Germline loops: CDR1 SGHVS, CDR2 FQNEAQ. With 6 bases clipped from V and 5 bases from J, the junction kept 5 bases outside the gene matches.

This clonotype was counted many times. V is TRBV29-1 and J is TRBJ2-7, with 7 positions matching TRBD1. Germline CDR1 is SQVTM and CDR2 is ANQGSEA. V shed 7 bases, J shed 1 base, and the junction held 1 base outside the gene matches. The CDR3 is made up of 11 amino acids. CDR3 sequence reads: CSGGQSYEQYF. The CDR3 nucleotides read TGCAGCGGGGGACAGTCCTACGAGCAGTACTTC.

At least ten counts were recorded for this clonotype. The V gene is TRBV11-2, the J gene TRBJ2-3; 10 positions match TRBD1. The CDR3 covers 15 residues. Germline V gene lookup returns CDR1 SGHAT and CDR2 FQNNGV. Trimming removed 3 bases from V and 1 base from J; junction bases left unmatched: 1. CDR3 sequence: CASSFGTGGTDTQYF. The CDR3 nucleotides read TGTGCCAGCAGCTTCGGGACAGGGGGCACAGATACGCAGTATTTT. Drawing the rest from reference TRBV11-2 and TRBJ2-3, the complete variable domain is EAGVAQSPRYKIIEKRQSVAFWCNPISGHATLYWYQQILGQGPKLLIQFQNNGVVDDSQLPKDRFSAERLKGVDSTLKIQPAKLEDSAVYLCASSFGTGGTDTQYFGPGTRLTVL.

This clonotype occurred a few times. The CDR3, as DNA: TGCAGTGCCCGCCAGGGGGGAACTGAAGCTTTCTTT. This translates into CSARQGGTEAFF. The chain employs TRBV20-1 and TRBJ1-1; 7 bases match TRBD1. With V trimmed by 6 bases and J by 5 bases, 6 bases remained unmatched. The CDR3 is 12 residues long. Germline V lookup: CDR1 DFQATT, CDR2 SNEGSKA (reference sequence).

With regard to this clonotype: With a much larger clone just one base away, this may be a read error. The chain joins TRBV27 to TRBJ2-5; 9 bases fit TRBD1. The J call is doubtful: the DNA matches TRBJ2-1 better. Germline assignment: CDR1 MNHEY and CDR2 SMNVEV (reference sequence). The CDR3 is 14 residues long. DNA for the CDR3: TGTGCCAGCAGTTTTAACAGGGGGCTAGAGACCCAGTTCTTC. Its translation is CASSFNRGLETQFF.

This clonotype was counted between two and nine times. The V call is TRBV3-1, the J call TRBJ2-6; a possible D gene is TRBD1 (6 bases). Trimming pared 6 bases from V and 2 bases from J, leaving 8 bases between. This CDR3 is 14 amino acids long. Germline V gene lookup returns CDR1 LGHDT and CDR2 YNNKEL (reference sequence). This CDR3 is CASRHRAGANVLTF. CDR3 bases: TGTGCCAGCAGGCACAGGGCTGGGGCCAACGTCCTGACTTTC.

In this sample, this clonotype turned up many times. This rearrangement joins TRBV7-8 to TRBJ2-1; 11 bases line up with TRBD2. V dropped 3 bases and J dropped 8; count of bases not matched to a gene: 6. Germline assignment: CDR1 SGHVS and CDR2 FQNEAQ. The length of the CDR3 is 15 residues. The DNA of the CDR3 is TGTGCCAGCAGCTTCTTAGCGGGAGGGCTCGATGAGCAGTTCTTC. This sequence encodes CASSFLAGGLDEQFF. The whole variable domain, remainder taken from reference TRBV7-8 and TRBJ2-1, is GAGVSQSPRYKVAKRGQDVALRCDPISGHVSLFWYQQALGQGPEFLTYFQNEAQLDKSGLPSDRFFAERPEGSVSTLKIQRTQQEDSAVYLCASSFLAGGLDEQFFGPGTRLTVL.

This chain joins TRBV11-2 and TRBJ2-3, with D perhaps TRBD2 (5 bases). V lost 5 bases and J 7 bases, leaving 10 bases between the germline ends. Per germline, CDR1 SGHAT and CDR2 FQNNGV. This CDR3 spans 12 amino acids. The CDR3 region is CASSQDGNTQYF. The CDR3 nucleotides are TGTGCCAGCAGCCAGGACGGGAATACGCAGTATTTT.

The sample holds many counts of this clonotype. V and J are TRBV5-1 and TRBJ2-7; 9 bases align to TRBD1. Per the germline V gene, CDR1 is SGHRS and CDR2 is YFSETQ. Unmatched junction bases numbered 7, after V lost 5 bases and J lost 4 bases. The CDR3 sequence is 14 residues long. The CDR3 sequence is CASRSGTGPYEQYF. CDR3 sequence (DNA): TGCGCCAGCAGGTCCGGGACAGGGCCTTACGAGCAGTACTTC.

This clonotype was observed at least ten times. The chain uses TRBV27 and TRBJ1-2; perhaps TRBD1 as D (5 bases). V was pared by 3 bases and J by 3 bases, with 8 bases between. From germline, CDR1 is MNHEY and CDR2 SMNVEV (reference sequence). CDR3 length equals 13 residues. CDR3 sequence (DNA): TGTGCCAGCAGTTTGACAGCCCACTATGGCTACACCTTC. Protein sequence: CASSLTAHYGYTF.

Turning to this clonotype: This may arise from a read error, as a much more abundant clone is one base away. The chain couples TRBV7-9 to TRBJ2-1; D is unresolved. CDR1 and CDR2 from the germline V gene are SEHNR and FQNEAQ (reference sequence). Trimming took 7 bases from V and 5 from J, leaving 12 bases between them. This CDR3 region has 13 residues. In DNA, the CDR3 is TGTGCCAGCACCACTATCGGGCACAATGAGCAGTTCTTC. Its protein is CASTTIGHNEQFF.

This clonotype was seen many times. The chain employs TRBV24-1 and TRBJ2-3, with a weak D call TRBD2 (6 bases). The CDR3 is made up of 17 amino acids. V lost 5 bases, J lost 0 bases, and 17 bases lay in between. Germline V CDR1 and CDR2: KGHDR, SFDVKD. The DNA of the CDR3 is TGTGCCACCAGTGGGGACCCCGCTAGCGCCAGCACAGATACGCAGTATTTT. Amino acid sequence: CATSGDPASASTDTQYF.

This clonotype was counted only a few times. The DNA of the CDR3 is TGTGCCACCAGCGCACAGGGGGGTCCCTACGAGCAGTACTTC. Protein sequence: CATSAQGGPYEQYF. The chain links TRBV15 to TRBJ2-7, with 8 bases that match TRBD1. Looked up from germline, CDR1 is LNHNV and CDR2 is YYDKDF (reference sequence). CDR3 length: 14 amino acids. Germline trimming cut 5 bases from V and 2 bases from J; bases unmatched to any gene: 5.

This clonotype was seen many times. The chain couples TRBV5-1 to TRBJ2-2; TRBD2 matches 10 bases. This CDR3 has 14 residues. Trimming took 0 bases from V and 9 from J; bases not matched to a gene: 2. Germline CDR1 is SGHRS and CDR2 is YFSETQ. Written as DNA, the CDR3 is TGCGCCAGCAGCTTGGCACTAGCGGGGCGGGAGCTGTTTTTT. It encodes CASSLALAGRELFF.

This clonotype was found a few times. This rearrangement joins TRBV7-9 to TRBJ2-1; 7 nucleotides agree with TRBD2. CDR3 length: 14 residues. V was clipped by 4 bases and J by 13 bases; unmatched bases: 13. The germline CDR1 and CDR2 sequences are SEHNR and FQNEAQ (reference sequence). Written as DNA, the CDR3 is TGTGCCAGCAGCTCAACCACCAGGACTAGAGTCCAGTTCTTC. Amino acid sequence: CASSSTTRTRVQFF. The full variable domain, in which reference TRBV7-9 and TRBJ2-1 provide the parts outside the CDR3, is DTGVSQNPRHKITKRGQNVTFRCDPISEHNRLYWYRQTLGQGPEFLTYFQNEAQLEKSRLLSDRFSAERPKGSFSTLEIQRTEQGDSAMYLCASSSTTRTRVQFFGPGTRLTVL.